This is a list of T cell receptor beta chains from one sample in a study of T cells in Graves' hyperthyroidism and ophthalmopathy. TCRdb re-called the multiplex PCR reads through MiXCR, storing one row per CDR3 protein. Here the sample spans 40,000 to 60,000 distinct CDR3 sequences, approximately 50% being singletons. The sample consisted of peripheral blood or thyroid tissue (not recorded which). The receptors shown here come from a man between 18 and 35 years old with Graves' hyperthyroidism. The CDR3 runs from the conserved cysteine through the conserved F or W. The D gene is left open where the match is weak. Clone size is shown for a subset of rows, as once, few, many or a class of expanded clone.

v_call	d_call	j_call	clone_size	cdr3_nt	cdr3_aa
TRBV9	.	TRBJ2-2	.	TGTGCCAGCAGCTCCGGGACCAACCCCGGGGAGCTGTTTTTT	CASSSGTNPGELFF
TRBV20-1	TRBD1	TRBJ2-7	.	TGCAGTGCTCCGAGGGGGGACAGGAGCTCCTACGAGCAGTACTTC	CSAPRGDRSSYEQYF
TRBV7-2	.	TRBJ1-1	.	TGTGCCAGCAGCTTACAGGCAGGGTGGATGAACACTGAAGCTTTCTTT	CASSLQAGWMNTEAFF
TRBV6-1	TRBD1	TRBJ1-6	many	TGTGCCAGCAGTGAAGCGTTTCAGGGGGAACTACCATATAATTCACCCCTCCACTTT	CASSEAFQGELPYNSPLHF
TRBV6-6	TRBD1	TRBJ1-2	.	TGTGCCAGCACACAGACAGGGGCGGGTGAGAGTGGCTACACCTTC	CASTQTGAGESGYTF
TRBV10-3	.	TRBJ2-7	many	TGTGCCATCAGGGGACGGCCGGCGGGGGAGCAGTACTTC	CAIRGRPAGEQYF
TRBV5-1	.	TRBJ2-7	many	TGCGCCAGCAGCTTGCTAGTACCCGGCGAGCAGTACTTC	CASSLLVPGEQYF
TRBV29-1	.	TRBJ2-5	medium-sized	TGCAGCGTACCGGGACAAAAAGCAGGGACCCAGTACTTC	CSVPGQKAGTQYF
TRBV15	.	TRBJ2-5	once	TGTGCCACCAGCAGAGATATCCAAGAGACCCAGTACTTC	CATSRDIQETQYF
TRBV7-9	.	TRBJ1-2	few	TGTGCCAGCAGCGTCAGGGTCAACTATGGCTACACCTTC	CASSVRVNYGYTF
TRBV6-5	.	TRBJ1-2	many	TGTGCCAGCAGCCGGGACGTCAGAAGCGGCTACACCTTC	CASSRDVRSGYTF
TRBV6-2/TRBV6-3	.	TRBJ1-5	many	TGTGCCAGCAGCTACCAGTTGTCACAGCCCCAGCATTTT	CASSYQLSQPQHF
TRBV5-1	.	TRBJ1-1	many	TGCGCCAGCAGCTTGGGGGTCCAGGACACTGAAGCTTTCTTT	CASSLGVQDTEAFF
TRBV12-3/TRBV12-4	TRBD2	TRBJ2-7	many	TGTGCCAGCAGCCCCACTAGCGGAACCTACGAGCAGTACTTC	CASSPTSGTYEQYF
TRBV20-1	TRBD2	TRBJ2-5	.	TGCAGTGCAGGACTAGCGGGGGGGCAAACCCAGTACTTC	CSAGLAGGQTQYF
TRBV7-2	.	TRBJ2-5	once	TGTGCCAGCAGCTTACGACCGGGTGGGCGCCAAGGGGCCCAGTACTTC	CASSLRPGGRQGAQYF
TRBV5-1	.	TRBJ1-1	many	TGCGCCAGCAGGGCCGAAAGCGGGGGGGGCACTGAAGCTTTCTTT	CASRAESGGGTEAFF
TRBV7-8	.	TRBJ2-7	once	TGTGCCAGCAGCTTAGAAGGCGGGACAGAGTACGAGCAGTACTTC	CASSLEGGTEYEQYF
TRBV28	.	TRBJ2-7	.	TGTGCCACCTCTGGGTGGGCTACCTACGGGCAGTACTTC	CATSGWATYGQYF
TRBV4-1	.	TRBJ1-2	once	TGCGCCAGCAGCCAAGGCCGAGGGGGGACCTATGGCTACACCTTC	CASSQGRGGTYGYTF
TRBV6-2/TRBV6-3	.	TRBJ1-5	many	TGTGCCAGCAGGCGGGGGGAGGTCCAGCCCCAGCATTTT	CASRRGEVQPQHF
TRBV15	.	TRBJ1-1	.	TGTGCCACCAGCAGAGAATGGCACAGGGAGTACACTGAAGCTTTCTTT	CATSREWHREYTEAFF
TRBV11-2	.	TRBJ1-4	many	TGTGCCAGCAGTCCCCCCGGACGGGCTAATGAAAAACTGTTTTTT	CASSPPGRANEKLFF
TRBV15	.	TRBJ1-4	few	TGTGCCACCAGCAGAGTGGTGGGCGAAAAACTGTTTTTT	CATSRVVGEKLFF
TRBV2	TRBD1	TRBJ2-5	once	TGTGCCAGCAGCGACAGGGGCGGCGGTGGGGAGACCCAGTACTTC	CASSDRGGGGETQYF
TRBV2	.	TRBJ1-6	.	TGTGCCAGCAGTGTTGCAGGGTACTCACCCCTCCACTTT	CASSVAGYSPLHF
TRBV14	.	TRBJ1-1	many	TGTGCCAGCAGCCAACGTGTGTGGCAGGGAAAAAACACTGAAGCTTTCTTT	CASSQRVWQGKNTEAFF
TRBV10-3	.	TRBJ1-1	.	TGTGCCATCAGGGGGGACGCGAACACTGAAGCTTTCTTT	CAIRGDANTEAFF